A selection of T cell receptor beta chains follows, all from one sample in a study of blood T cell repertoires in COVID-19. TCRdb keeps only in-frame clones here, not all; method: immunoSEQ multiplex PCR. The sample consists of fewer than 300,000 clones, 80% to 85% of them appearing once. Material for sequencing was peripheral blood. The receptors come from a person aged 65-85 years with COVID-19, enrolled during active disease. Each CDR3 is given with its conserved first and last residue. D genes are given only for firm matches. Expanded clones are given a class, and other clones once, few, many or no size at all.

j_call	clone_size	d_call	v_call	cdr3_aa	cdr3_nt
TRBJ2-1	.	.	TRBV5-4	CASSRAVLSSYNEQFF	TGTGCCAGCAGTCGAGCGGTACTGAGCTCCTACAATGAGCAGTTCTTC
TRBJ2-3	.	.	TRBV18	CASSPLMTPRGSTDTQYF	TGTGCCAGCTCCCCTCTAATGACCCCGCGGGGTAGCACAGATACGCAGTATTTT
TRBJ2-1	once	TRBD1	TRBV11-3	CASSARTGAVSYNEQFF	TGTGCCAGCAGCGCCCGAACAGGGGCCGTCTCCTACAATGAGCAGTTCTTC
TRBJ1-6	.	TRBD1	TRBV18	CASSPSRTGDNSPLHF	TGTGCCAGCTCACCCAGCCGGACAGGGGATAATTCACCCCTCCACTTT
TRBJ2-7	.	TRBD1	TRBV10-3	CAIRNGQGGTYEQYF	TGTGCCATCAGAAACGGACAGGGTGGCACCTACGAGCAGTACTTC
TRBJ2-7	.	.	TRBV11-2	CASSSLGVRPDSYEQYF	TGTGCCAGCAGCTCTCTCGGTGTCAGGCCAGATTCCTACGAGCAGTACTTC
TRBJ2-3	once	TRBD2	TRBV6-2/TRBV6-3	CASSAGLAAHF	TGTGCCAGCAGTGCGGGACTAGCGGCACATTTT
TRBJ1-1	.	TRBD1	TRBV15	CATSSSGGRSAFF	TGTGCCACCAGCAGTTCAGGGGGTAGATCAGCTTTCTTT
TRBJ1-4	.	.	TRBV28	CASSLPGGSFEKLFF	TGTGCCAGCAGTTTACCCGGGGGGTCCTTCGAAAAACTGTTTTTT
TRBJ2-3	few	.	TRBV12-3/TRBV12-4	CASSFLGADTQYF	TGTGCCAGCAGTTTTCTAGGTGCAGATACGCAGTATTTT
TRBJ2-7	.	TRBD2	TRBV7-2	CASSLRLAGYEQYF	TGTGCCAGCAGCTTACGGCTAGCGGGCTACGAGCAGTACTTC
TRBJ2-7	.	TRBD1	TRBV5-8	CASSWKGQRDYEQYF	TGTGCCAGCAGCTGGAAGGGACAGAGAGACTACGAGCAGTACTTC
TRBJ1-2	once	.	TRBV29-1	CSVEGGFGIYGYTF	TGCAGCGTTGAGGGGGGATTCGGCATCTATGGCTACACCTTC
TRBJ2-7	.	TRBD1	TRBV10-3	CAIREDRGRVYEQYF	TGTGCCATCAGGGAGGACAGGGGGCGCGTCTACGAGCAGTACTTC
TRBJ2-2	.	.	TRBV6-4	CASSEAEGPGGELFF	TGTGCCAGCAGTGAAGCGGAGGGGCCGGGCGGGGAGCTGTTTTTT
TRBJ2-1	.	.	TRBV12-5	CASVEGGNEQFF	TGTGCTAGTGTTGAGGGCGGGAATGAGCAGTTCTTC
TRBJ2-1	once	.	TRBV11-2	CASSLGGGTSYNEQFF	TGTGCCAGCAGCTTAGGAGGCGGTACCTCCTACAATGAGCAGTTCTTC
TRBJ2-2	.	.	TRBV7-9	CASVTGSGSGELFF	TGTGCCAGCGTCACAGGGAGCGGATCCGGGGAGCTGTTTTTT
TRBJ1-1	.	TRBD1	TRBV18	CASSPMTGMNTEAFF	TGTGCCAGCTCACCAATGACAGGGATGAACACTGAAGCTTTCTTT
TRBJ2-3	.	.	TRBV19	CASSINGRTDTQYF	TGTGCCAGTAGTATTAACGGTCGCACAGATACGCAGTATTTT
TRBJ1-6	.	.	TRBV5-4	CASSPAGTNNSPLHF	TGTGCCAGCAGCCCTGCCGGGACAAATAATTCACCCCTCCACTTT
TRBJ1-3	.	.	TRBV29-1	CSGLAVSGNTIYF	TGCAGCGGCCTTGCAGTCTCTGGAAACACCATATATTTT
TRBJ2-3	.	TRBD2	TRBV5-1	CASSPRGGGSRADTQYF	TGCGCCAGCAGCCCCCGGGGTGGCGGGAGTCGTGCAGATACGCAGTATTTT
TRBJ2-3	.	TRBD2	TRBV7-2	CASRLAGGPDTQYF	TGTGCCAGCAGACTAGCGGGGGGCCCAGATACGCAGTATTTT
TRBJ2-1	.	.	TRBV10-3	CAIQTDTDNEQFF	TGTGCCATACAGACAGATACGGACAATGAGCAGTTCTTC
TRBJ1-2	.	.	TRBV10-3	CAISESRQAYGYTF	TGTGCCATCAGTGAGTCAAGGCAGGCCTATGGCTACACCTTC
TRBJ2-5	.	TRBD1	TRBV5-1	CASSLVQGAPVSRETQYF	TGCGCCAGCAGCTTGGTGCAGGGGGCTCCCGTCTCACGAGAGACCCAGTACTTC
TRBJ1-5	.	.	TRBV2	CASSDPPQGQPQHF	TGTGCCAGCAGTGACCCACCCCAGGGGCAGCCCCAGCATTTT
TRBJ2-2	.	.	TRBV19	CASSMLPAGELFF	TGTGCCAGTAGTATGCTCCCGGCCGGGGAGCTGTTTTTT
TRBJ2-7	.	.	TRBV7-2	CASSLGLVSSGYEQYF	TGTGCCAGCAGCTTAGGACTAGTCTCGTCTGGATACGAGCAGTACTTC
TRBJ1-1	.	.	TRBV7-2	CASSLTPNTEAFF	TGTGCCAGCAGCCTCACACCGAACACTGAAGCTTTCTTT
TRBJ1-2	.	.	TRBV28	CASSFSSYGYTF	TGTGCCAGCAGTTTTTCCAGCTATGGCTACACCTTC
TRBJ2-1	.	.	TRBV7-8	CASSSDSYNEQFF	TGTGCCAGCAGCTCCGACAGTTACAATGAGCAGTTCTTC
TRBJ1-6	.	TRBD1	TRBV7-2	CASSPQGGDNSPLHF	TGTGCCAGCAGCCCCCAAGGGGGCGACAATTCACCCCTCCACTTT
TRBJ2-4	.	TRBD1	TRBV25-1	CASSGTGDWIQYF	TGTGCCAGCAGTGGGACAGGGGATTGGATTCAGTACTTC
TRBJ2-5	once	.	TRBV24-1	CATSDSFNRDTYQETQYF	TGTGCCACCAGTGACTCCTTCAACCGGGACACCTACCAAGAGACCCAGTACTTC
TRBJ2-2	.	TRBD2	TRBV7-8	CASSFRGGDTGELFF	TGTGCCAGCAGTTTTCGTGGGGGGGACACCGGGGAGCTGTTTTTT
TRBJ1-1	once	TRBD1	TRBV19	CASNQQGAAEAFF	TGTGCCAGTAATCAACAGGGGGCCGCTGAAGCTTTCTTT
TRBJ2-2	.	.	TRBV18	CASQNQIGELFF	TGTGCCAGCCAGAATCAGATCGGGGAGCTGTTTTTT
TRBJ1-3	.	TRBD1	TRBV28	CASSIQGLSGNTIYF	TGTGCCAGCAGTATACAGGGGCTCTCTGGAAACACCATATATTTT
TRBJ2-3	.	.	TRBV19	CASSPPGRVGSTDTQYF	TGTGCCAGTAGTCCACCTGGCAGGGTAGGAAGCACAGATACGCAGTATTTT
TRBJ1-2	.	TRBD1	TRBV29-1	CSVTPGQGARGYTF	TGCAGCGTCACACCGGGACAGGGGGCGAGGGGCTACACCTTC
TRBJ2-1	.	TRBD2	TRBV15	CATSARTSGNDEQFF	TGTGCCACCAGCGCGAGGACTAGCGGGAACGATGAGCAGTTCTTC
TRBJ1-1	once	TRBD1	TRBV29-1	CSVRTGVTEAFF	TGCAGCGTAAGGACAGGGGTCACTGAAGCTTTCTTT
TRBJ2-1	once	.	TRBV2	CASSDPGSGGEQFF	TGTGCCAGCAGTGATCCGGGGAGCGGCGGTGAGCAGTTCTTC
TRBJ2-7	.	.	TRBV28	CASSLDGNRGQDDEQYF	TGTGCCAGCAGTTTAGACGGTAACAGAGGGCAGGATGACGAGCAGTACTTC
TRBJ1-6	.	TRBD1	TRBV5-1	CASSLEAGGNSPLHF	TGCGCCAGCAGCTTGGAGGCAGGGGGCAATTCACCCCTCCACTTT
TRBJ2-5	.	.	TRBV7-3	CASSPKEETQYF	TGTGCCAGCAGCCCTAAAGAGGAGACCCAGTACTTC
TRBJ1-2	.	.	TRBV9	CASSAEQDRNYGYTF	TGTGCCAGCAGCGCGGAACAAGACAGAAACTATGGCTACACCTTC
TRBJ1-1	.	TRBD1	TRBV28	CASSFRAGGSAEAFF	TGTGCCAGCAGTTTTAGGGCAGGGGGCTCAGCTGAAGCTTTCTTT
TRBJ2-1	.	TRBD2	TRBV9	CASSALGGTNDEQFF	TGTGCCAGCAGCGCCCTCGGGGGGACTAACGATGAGCAGTTCTTC
TRBJ1-3	.	.	TRBV5-1	CASSSGDNRNSGNTIYF	TGCGCCAGCAGCTCGGGGGATAACAGAAACTCTGGAAACACCATATATTTT
TRBJ1-1	.	.	TRBV7-9	CASSWDQGTEAFF	TGTGCCAGCAGCTGGGACCAGGGGACTGAAGCTTTCTTT
TRBJ1-5	.	.	TRBV27	CASSSRRPF	TGTGCCAGCTCGAGCCGTCGTCCTTTT
TRBJ1-5	.	.	TRBV4-3	CASSQDRGGDQPQHF	TGCGCCAGCAGCCAAGATCGGGGGGGCGATCAGCCCCAGCATTTT
TRBJ2-7	once	TRBD2	TRBV27	CASRTSGRAGSYEQYF	TGTGCCAGCAGGACTAGCGGGAGGGCTGGTTCCTACGAGCAGTACTTC
TRBJ1-3	.	.	TRBV18	CASSPRGLTAGNTIYF	TGTGCCAGCTCACCTAGAGGTCTAACGGCTGGAAACACCATATATTTT
TRBJ1-2	.	.	TRBV6-1	CASSDGAGSTGPYGYTF	TGTGCCAGCAGTGATGGCGCCGGGTCCACAGGCCCCTATGGCTACACCTTC
TRBJ2-7	.	TRBD2	TRBV7-3	CASSQSGRASEQYF	TGTGCCAGCAGCCAAAGCGGGAGGGCGTCCGAGCAGTACTTC